This T cell receptor (beta chain) appears in the sequencing data of a study of vaccination effects on CD4 cells after COVID-19. Study at large: Post-vaccine sample collection fell at a median of 72 days after the second dose. General study points: Marked clonal contraction was seen late after vaccination (in both infection- and vaccine-induced clones).

Profiling relied on immunoSEQ multiplex PCR, and the TCRdb table lists in-frame clones only, not all of them. The table has some 25,000 clones, 73% seen once. Viral peptide pools were used in the ViraFEST assay to expand antigen-specific CD4+ T cells, and sequencing came afterward. When more than 9 days of culture had elapsed, CD4+ T cells were isolated. As their vaccination, participants received two doses of either BNT162b2 or mRNA-1273. V shed 9 bases, J shed 7 bases, and the junction held 6 bases outside the gene matches. Germline V gene lookup returns CDR1 KGHDR and CDR2 SFDVKD. CDR3 size: 13 residues. A note on this clone: Its antigen is as yet unknown.

This sample comprised CD4+ T cells from PBMCs cultured with SARS-CoV-2 spike peptides, obtained after COVID-19 vaccination. The chain carries TRBV24-1 and TRBJ2-1, with 9 nucleotides matching TRBD1. This TCR was sampled from a human donor who received a COVID-19 vaccine. CDR3 in DNA: TGTGCCACCGCCCTGGACAGGGGAAATGAGCAGTTCTTC. Amino acid sequence: CATALDRGNEQFF.